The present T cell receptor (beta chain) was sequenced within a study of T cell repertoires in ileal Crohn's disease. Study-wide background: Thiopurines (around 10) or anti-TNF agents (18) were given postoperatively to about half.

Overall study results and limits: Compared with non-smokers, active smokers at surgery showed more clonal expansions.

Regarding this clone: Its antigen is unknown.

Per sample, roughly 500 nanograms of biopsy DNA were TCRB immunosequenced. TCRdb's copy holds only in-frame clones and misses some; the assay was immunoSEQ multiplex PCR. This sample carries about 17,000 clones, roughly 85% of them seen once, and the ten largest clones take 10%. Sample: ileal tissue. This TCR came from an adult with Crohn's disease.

Written as DNA, the CDR3 is TGTGCCAGCTCACCTGATAGCGGGGGGGGAAGCACAGATACGCAGTATTTT. Residues: CASSPDSGGGSTDTQYF. The chain uses TRBV18 and TRBJ2-3; 11 positions match TRBD2. V trimming: 3 bases; J trimming: 0 bases; junction bases outside the gene matches: 5. There are 17 residues in the CDR3. Germline CDR1 and CDR2: KGHSH and LQKENI.